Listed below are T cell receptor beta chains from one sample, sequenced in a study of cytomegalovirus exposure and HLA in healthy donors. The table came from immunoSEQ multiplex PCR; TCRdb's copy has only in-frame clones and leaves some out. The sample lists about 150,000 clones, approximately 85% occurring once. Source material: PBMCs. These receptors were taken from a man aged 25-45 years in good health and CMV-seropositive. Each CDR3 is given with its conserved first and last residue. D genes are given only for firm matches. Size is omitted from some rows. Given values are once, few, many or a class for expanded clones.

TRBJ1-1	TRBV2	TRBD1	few	CASSEAGQGVAWAFF	TGTGCCAGCAGTGAAGCTGGACAGGGGGTGGCGTGGGCTTTCTTT
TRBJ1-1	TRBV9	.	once	CASSVDGNTEAFF	TGTGCCAGCAGCGTAGACGGGAACACTGAAGCTTTCTTT
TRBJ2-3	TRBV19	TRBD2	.	CASSPLAGGPDTQYF	TGTGCCAGTAGTCCATTAGCGGGAGGCCCAGATACGCAGTATTTT
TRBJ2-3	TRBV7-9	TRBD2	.	CASSLGLGAGVFVDTQYF	TGTGCCAGCAGCTTAGGGCTGGGAGCGGGAGTTTTTGTGGATACGCAGTATTTT
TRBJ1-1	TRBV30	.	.	CAWSRQGNTEAFF	TGTGCCTGGAGTCGTCAGGGGAACACTGAAGCTTTCTTT
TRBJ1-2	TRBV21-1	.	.	CASSIRFAQGALGYTF	.
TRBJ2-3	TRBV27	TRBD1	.	CASSSPGQGTDTQYF	TGTGCCAGCAGTTCCCCGGGACAGGGGACAGATACGCAGTATTTT
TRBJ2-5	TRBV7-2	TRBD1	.	CASSSRQGQGETQYF	TGTGCCAGCAGTTCTAGACAGGGGCAAGGAGAGACCCAGTACTTC
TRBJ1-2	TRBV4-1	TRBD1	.	CASSQGRARGTYGYTF	TGCGCCAGCAGCCAAGGAAGGGCCAGGGGGACCTATGGCTACACCTTC
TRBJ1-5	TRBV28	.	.	CASSLMGRDSNQPQHF	TGTGCCAGCAGTTTGATGGGGAGGGATAGCAATCAGCCCCAGCATTTT
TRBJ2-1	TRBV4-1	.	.	CASSQGLNYNEQFF	TGCGCCAGCAGCCAGGGACTGAACTACAATGAGCAGTTCTTC
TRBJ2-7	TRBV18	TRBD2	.	CASSLIGTSGNEQYF	TGTGCCAGCTCACTTATCGGCACGAGCGGGAACGAGCAGTACTTC
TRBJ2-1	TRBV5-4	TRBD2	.	CASSPPAGGPHEQFF	TGTGCCAGCAGCCCCCCGGCGGGAGGGCCTCATGAGCAGTTCTTC
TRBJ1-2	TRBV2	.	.	CARGGGSYGYTF	TGTGCCAGAGGGGGGGGATCCTATGGCTACACCTTC
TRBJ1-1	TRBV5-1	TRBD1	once	CASSPDPGQGAGETEAFF	TGCGCCAGCAGCCCTGACCCTGGACAGGGGGCTGGAGAAACTGAAGCTTTCTTT
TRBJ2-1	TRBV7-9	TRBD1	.	CASSLSRTGSDNEQFF	TGTGCCAGCAGCTTATCCCGGACAGGGTCTGACAATGAGCAGTTCTTC
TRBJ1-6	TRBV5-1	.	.	CASSVELSSYNSPLHF	TGCGCCAGCAGCGTCGAATTGAGCTCCTATAATTCACCCCTCCACTTT
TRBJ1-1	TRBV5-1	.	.	CASSLEPYSGTEAFF	TGCGCCAGCAGCTTGGAGCCATATTCGGGGACTGAAGCTTTCTTT
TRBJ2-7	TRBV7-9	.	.	CASSFDSTVQYF	TGTGCCAGCAGCTTCGACAGTACAGTGCAGTACTTC
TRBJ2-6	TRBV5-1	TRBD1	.	CASSQGTGGGGANVLTF	TGCGCCAGCAGCCAAGGAACAGGGGGCGGTGGGGCCAACGTCCTGACTTTC
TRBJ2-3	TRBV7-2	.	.	CASSFARVTDTQYF	TGTGCCAGCAGCTTCGCCCGGGTGACAGATACGCAGTATTTT
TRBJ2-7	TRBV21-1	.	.	CASSTLQLAGGSPSYEQYF	TGTGCCAGCAGCACCTTGCAGCTAGCGGGAGGGTCTCCCTCCTACGAGCAGTACTTC
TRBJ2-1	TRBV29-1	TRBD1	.	CSVETGGAEYSEQFF	TGCAGCGTTGAGACAGGGGGCGCAGAATATAGTGAGCAGTTCTTC
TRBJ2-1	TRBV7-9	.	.	CASSLALSSYNEQFF	TGTGCCAGCAGCTTAGCTCTTAGCTCCTACAATGAGCAGTTCTTC
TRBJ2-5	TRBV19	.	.	CASSIDLEVPQETQYF	TGTGCCAGTAGTATAGATCTCGAGGTACCGCAAGAGACCCAGTACTTC
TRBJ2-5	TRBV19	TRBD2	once	CASSRGLAGTQYF	TGTGCCAGTAGTAGGGGACTAGCGGGTACCCAGTACTTC
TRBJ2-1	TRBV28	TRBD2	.	CASQGWGGHNEQFF	TGTGCCTCCCAAGGGTGGGGGGGACACAATGAGCAGTTCTTC
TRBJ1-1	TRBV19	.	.	CASSPQGPGGAFF	TGTGCCAGTAGTCCCCAGGGCCCGGGGGGAGCTTTCTTT